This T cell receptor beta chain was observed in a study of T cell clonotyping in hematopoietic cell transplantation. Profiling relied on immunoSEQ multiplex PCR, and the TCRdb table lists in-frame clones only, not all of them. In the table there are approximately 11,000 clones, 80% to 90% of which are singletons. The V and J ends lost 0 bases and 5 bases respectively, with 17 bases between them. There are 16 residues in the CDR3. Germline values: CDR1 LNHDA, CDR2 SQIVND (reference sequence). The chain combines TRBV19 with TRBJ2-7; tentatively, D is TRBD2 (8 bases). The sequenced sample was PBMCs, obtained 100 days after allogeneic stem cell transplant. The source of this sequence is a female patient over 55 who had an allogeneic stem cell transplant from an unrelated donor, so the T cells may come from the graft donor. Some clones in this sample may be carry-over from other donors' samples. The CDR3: CASSIEMTGREDEQYF. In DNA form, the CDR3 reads TGTGCCAGTAGTATAGAAATGACAGGGCGGGAGGACGAGCAGTACTTC.